The clone carrying this T cell receptor beta chain appeared a few times. The data originate from a study of T cells in Graves' hyperthyroidism and ophthalmopathy. Authors of the study amplified TCR beta CDR3 regions from RNA transcripts. A set of HTBI primers served as the primers for a first-round RT-PCR of the TCR CDR3. TCRdb independently ran MiXCR on the multiplex PCR reads; one entry per CDR3 protein. The repertoire consists of 350,000 to 500,000 distinct CDR3 sequences, with about 13% occurring once and the leading ten covering 4% to 6.5%. Between the trimmed V and J ends, which lost 5 bases and 4 bases, there was a span of 24 bases. The CDR3 contains 16 residues. Per germline, CDR1 DFQATT and CDR2 SNEGSKA (reference sequence).

This receptor was obtained from a young woman with Graves' hyperthyroidism. The rearrangement links TRBV20-1 to TRBJ2-7; TRBD2 is a possible D gene (5 bases). The sample was blood. In DNA, the CDR3 is TGCAGTGCTCTCGGGGAGCAGCCCACTACCGGGTACGAGCAGTACTTC. It codes for CSALGEQPTTGYEQYF.